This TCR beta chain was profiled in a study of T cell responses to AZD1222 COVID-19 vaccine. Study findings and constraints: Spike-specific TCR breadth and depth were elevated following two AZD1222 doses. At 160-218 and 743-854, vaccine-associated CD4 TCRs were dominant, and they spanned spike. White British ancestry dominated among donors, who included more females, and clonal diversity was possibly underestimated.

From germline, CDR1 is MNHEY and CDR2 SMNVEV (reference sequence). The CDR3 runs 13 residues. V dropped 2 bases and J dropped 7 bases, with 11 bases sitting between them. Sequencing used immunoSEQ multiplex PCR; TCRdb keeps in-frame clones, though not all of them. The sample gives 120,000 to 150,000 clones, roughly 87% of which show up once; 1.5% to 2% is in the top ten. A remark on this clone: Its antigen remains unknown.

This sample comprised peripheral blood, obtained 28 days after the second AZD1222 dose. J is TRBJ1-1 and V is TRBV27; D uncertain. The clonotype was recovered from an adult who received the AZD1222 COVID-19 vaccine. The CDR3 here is CASSLEGGGEAFF. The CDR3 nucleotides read TGTGCCAGCAGTTTAGAGGGAGGAGGTGAAGCTTTCTTT.